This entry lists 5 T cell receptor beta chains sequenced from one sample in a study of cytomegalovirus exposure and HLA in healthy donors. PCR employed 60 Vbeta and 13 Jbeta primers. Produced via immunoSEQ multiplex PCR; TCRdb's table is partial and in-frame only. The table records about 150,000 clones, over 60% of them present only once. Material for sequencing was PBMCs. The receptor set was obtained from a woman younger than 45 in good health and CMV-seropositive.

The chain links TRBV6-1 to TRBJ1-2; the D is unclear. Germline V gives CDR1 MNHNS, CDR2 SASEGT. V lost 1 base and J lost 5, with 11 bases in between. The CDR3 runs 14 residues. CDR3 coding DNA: TGTGCCAGCAGTGAAGGTGAAGGAGTTTATGGCTACACCTTC. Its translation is CASSEGEGVYGYTF.

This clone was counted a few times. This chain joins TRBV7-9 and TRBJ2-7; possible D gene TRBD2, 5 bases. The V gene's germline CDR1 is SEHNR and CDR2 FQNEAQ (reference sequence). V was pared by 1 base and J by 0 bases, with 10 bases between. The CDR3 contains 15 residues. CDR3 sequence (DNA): TGTGCCAGCAGCTTAGTCGGGATTAGCTCCTACGAGCAGTACTTC. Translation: CASSLVGISSYEQYF.

The CDR3: CASSLTGRLNTEAFF. The CDR3 region has the DNA TGTGCCAGCAGCTTGACGGGGAGGTTGAACACTGAAGCTTTCTTT. V usage is TRBV5-6 and J usage is TRBJ1-1; D is unclear. Germline V gives CDR1 SGHDT, CDR2 YYEEEE. V was pared by 1 base and J by 0 bases, with 10 bases between. The CDR3 sequence is 15 residues long.

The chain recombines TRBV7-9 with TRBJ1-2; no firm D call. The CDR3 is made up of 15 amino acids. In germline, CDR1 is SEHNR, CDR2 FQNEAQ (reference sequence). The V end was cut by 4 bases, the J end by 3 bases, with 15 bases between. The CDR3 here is CASSSPGLIHYGYTF. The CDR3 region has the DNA TGTGCCAGCAGCTCCCCCGGTCTGATCCACTATGGCTACACCTTC.

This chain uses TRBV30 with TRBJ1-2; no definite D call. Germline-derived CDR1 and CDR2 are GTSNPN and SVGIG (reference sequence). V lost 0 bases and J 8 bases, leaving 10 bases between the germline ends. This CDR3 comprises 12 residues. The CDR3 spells CAWSVARSGYTF. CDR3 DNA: TGTGCCTGGAGTGTGGCCAGGTCCGGCTACACCTTC.